The T cell receptor (beta chain) described here comes from a study of cytomegalovirus exposure and HLA in healthy donors (dated by TCRdb to between 2016 and 2019). About the study as a whole: An earlier analysis of more than 550 of the donors reported around 280 Gb of sequence data and around 110 million unique TCR beta sequences obtained from about 180 million T cells. A later analysis re-analyzed previously published TCR beta repertoires from 666 donors and added high-resolution HLA genotyping to study TCR occurrence patterns. In addition to the first cohort of 666 subjects, a separate validation cohort of approximately 130 different subjects was used. High-throughput TCR immunosequencing, statistical association of individual TCRs with disease status, and machine learning were combined to predict cytomegalovirus infection status. Because of strong linkage in the cohort, four or five DR-DQ haplotypes were treated as single units for association and clustering. Using immunosequencing, the study profiled T cell repertoires from around 680 subjects and related those repertoires to cytomegalovirus serostatus. Approximately 300 gigabases of sequencing data and approximately 80 million unique TCR sequences were included in an early release covering roughly 700 HLA-typed donors. Typing coverage differed by locus: A, B, C, DRB1 and DQB1 were typed in about 620-640 donors, DQA1 in approximately 520, DPA1 in some 570, and DPB1 in around 490. Genome-wide SNP genotypes for about 65% of the roughly 670 donors were used in a later genetic analysis, which treated that subset as a discovery cohort. To decide whether each TCR beta V gene segment behaved as functional or pseudogenic, an earlier analysis of some 600 of the donors relied on high-throughput TCR beta sequencing. Of the roughly 420 genotyped donors, 81% were placed in the genetic ancestry cluster associated with self-reported Caucasian donors. Among about 400 genotyped donors of the cohort, an average of approximately 200,000 unique TCR beta nucleotide sequences was sequenced per donor, of which about 19% were non-productive. The aim of the study was to test whether cataloging public T cell receptors could identify signatures of past pathogen exposure. HLA typing covered class I and class II loci at four-digit resolution. The later analysis used no new phenotypic data to find candidate immune exposures, relying instead on TCR beta sequences and their occurrence across donors. Every repertoire in the discovery cohort had been generated on one and the same sequencing platform. Donor age, sex, ethnicity and CMV serostatus were compiled together with the repertoire data. General findings and caveats noted by the study authors: V-gene and J-gene trimming of TCR beta chains was associated with a missense DCLRE1C variant in a later genetic analysis, and the association was replicated in an independent cohort. In a later genetic analysis, fewer N-insertions in productive TCRs were reported among donors in an Asian-associated ancestry cluster than the roughly 640-donor mean. According to a later analysis, parvovirus B19, influenza, CMV and Epstein-Barr virus appeared linked to several top co-occurrence clusters. Across donors, most TCR sequences were observed very rarely, whereas some public TCRs were present in many individuals. The classifier was reported to diagnose cytomegalovirus status with high specificity and sensitivity in both the original cohort and the validation cohort. In a later analysis, the rate of TCR association differed among HLA loci, with DRB1 alleles having the most associated TCRs and HLA-C alleles having the fewest. Correlated functional status among segregating V segments might reflect linkage disequilibrium, but an unknown experimental factor could not be ruled out. A cluster of highly shared sequence variants was judged likely to be a technical artifact of the sequencing pipeline. Specific HLA alleles were associated with 18,000 or so TCR beta sequences at a false discovery rate of 0.05 in a later analysis. HLA typing was unavailable for some donors at each locus, so association tests used only the typed subset. When HLA alleles, especially DR and DQ, strongly co-occurred, TCR associations were difficult to assign to individual alleles. In this cohort, only TCR beta chains were sequenced, and detectable features were limited by the absence of alpha or paired-chain data. Over 15 rarely observed V segments, including chromosome 9 orphons, were excluded from the earlier analysis of approximately 500 of the donors because counts were too low. According to a later analysis, most CMV-associated TCR beta chains appeared to be HLA-restricted, and the HLA associations seemed to be driven largely by CMV exposure. Some IMGT-functional V segments, including TRBV6-2 and TRBV6-3, could not be told apart with the 87-base-pair reads, so those segments were excluded. A further reported finding was that TCR beta sequences accurately predicted the HLA-A and HLA-B alleles for most subjects in the first cohort. In vitro tests confirmed that a few of the cytomegalovirus-associated TCR beta chains recognize cytomegalovirus antigens. It was suggested by the authors that the approach could potentially be generalized to other disease states and immunological phenotypes. The only immune exposure information available for the cohort was CMV serostatus. The study gave a list of over 150 TCR beta chains associated with cytomegalovirus. An earlier analysis of some 590 of the donors showed that most TCR beta V segments appeared in productive rearrangements either about 87% or about 30% of the time, which broadly matched IMGT annotations. Presence/absence analyses assumed roughly uniform sequencing depth across donors, an assumption that may not hold. Compared with equally common non-associated chains, HLA-associated TCR beta chains in a later analysis were more clonally expanded and had lower generation probabilities.

On this clone itself: Its antigen specificity is not known.

In total, roughly 670 healthy bone marrow donors made up the cohort. At the time of sampling, every cohort member was nominally healthy, though immune exposures that went unrecorded were likely present. The donor tested CMV seronegative and was one of the 352 seronegative cohort members. A peripheral blood sample was provided by each donor, and peripheral blood mononuclear cells were used for TCR beta sequencing. Genomic DNA was extracted from the blood cell samples with the Qiagen DNeasy Blood Extraction Kit. From the germline V gene, CDR1 is LGHNT and CDR2 is FRNRAP. V and J are trimmed by 3 bases and 6 bases, and the gene matches miss 3 bases of the junction. Including cysteine and phenylalanine, the CDR3 has 15 amino acids. The DNA shown is the 45-base CDR3, in frame from base 1. The method was the immunoSEQ multiplex PCR assay. For the multiplex PCR, a mixture combining 60 forward primers for TCR Vbeta segments and 13 reverse primers for TCR Jbeta segments was used. A multiplex PCR assay on genomic DNA amplified the CDR3 region of rearranged TCR beta genes. The Illumina HiSeq System was used to sequence the amplified TCR beta libraries as 87-base-pair reads. The authors' pipeline ran thus. A later analysis tallied around 80 million unique TCR beta chains across the 700 or so repertoires, and approximately 12 million of those chains were shared by two or more donors. To remove PCR and sequencing errors, raw reads were error-corrected and collapsed into unique sequences using a nearest-neighbor algorithm that merged closely related sequences. Alignment of CDR3 sequences to IMGT reference sequences was used to assign V, D and J gene segments. For a sequence to be retained, at least a six-nucleotide match to both a V gene segment and a J gene segment was required. Rearrangements were classified as productive when the CDR3 lacked stop codons and remained in frame with V and J, and all other rearrangements were classified as non-productive. Following IMGT convention, CDR3 was defined as the stretch from the second conserved V-encoded cysteine to the conserved J-encoded phenylalanine. The earlier analysis of approximately 500 of the donors excluded sequences that lacked an unambiguous match to a single V gene segment. In an earlier analysis of roughly 600 of the donors, a V segment was called functional when productive rearrangements were above 56.7%, and segregating when the standard deviation between donors exceeded 5%. A statistical classification framework was built to diagnose cytomegalovirus status from the catalog of TCR beta chain sequences. In a later analysis, TCR nucleotide sequences were compared against IMGT/GENE-DB human TR gene sequences so that V and J genes could be assigned. The TCRdist pipeline was used in a later analysis to assign CDR3 sequences and most-parsimonious VDJ recombination scenarios. In a later analysis, each TCR beta chain was defined by its CDR3 amino acid sequence together with its V-gene family, and reads without a unique V-gene family were excluded. To address suspected cross-contamination and a sequencing artifact, a later analysis removed around 590 highly shared, low-generation-probability nucleotide sequences. In a later analysis, a clonal expansion index for each public chain was calculated from normalized within-repertoire ranks of inferred template counts. In a later analysis, generation probabilities were computed with a VDJ recombination model fitted to out-of-frame rearrangements, and the resulting probabilities were checked against IGoR. A later analysis scored TCR-TCR, TCR-HLA and TCR-CMV co-occurrence with hypergeometric tests, applying a repertoire-size bias correction to TCR pairs. In a later analysis, false discovery rates were estimated by permuting HLA or CMV assignments 20 times. In a later analysis, co-occurring TCRs were grouped using DBSCAN, with TCRdist sequence similarity added in when clustering inside HLA-allele-positive subsets. Co-occurrence clustering excluded repertoires with fewer than 30,000 or more than 120,000 public chains, plus five with anomalous nucleotide sharing. The clones in this table, taken by TCRdb from immuneACCESS, are in-frame only. Not every clone is retained; where verified, under half of the shortfall comes from an unresolved V gene, and the cause of the rest is unknown. V and J calls and clone size are as listed in that table; D and trimming were resolved from the DNA. This sample's table contains 150,000 to 200,000 clones. The ten biggest clones cover around 1.9% of the sample.

The sample was PBMCs. The chain couples TRBV12-5 to TRBJ2-2, and 11 junctional nucleotides match TRBD1. This clonotype was sampled from a man under 40 in good health and CMV-seronegative. The CDR3 sequence is CASGLGQGAPGELFF. The DNA sequence is given as TGTGCTAGTGGTTTAGGACAGGGGGCGCCCGGGGAGCTGTTTTTT.